The 21 T cell receptor beta chains below were found in one sample sequenced in a study of cytomegalovirus exposure and HLA in healthy donors. PCR involved 60 Vbeta and 13 Jbeta primers. The data were produced by immunoSEQ multiplex PCR, yet TCRdb's version contains in-frame clones alone and is incomplete. The sample includes roughly 120,000 clones, approximately 70% of them seen just once. The sequencing sample was made of PBMCs. The receptors here all came from a man aged 60 to 75 in good health and CMV-seropositive.

V and J are TRBV6-1 and TRBJ1-2, with 8 bases lining up with TRBD1. CDR3 length: 15 residues. Trimming cost V 1 base and J 5 bases; bases outside gene matches: 6. The germline V gene has CDR1 MNHNS and CDR2 SASEGT. The CDR3 region has the DNA TGTGCCAGCAGTGAAGGGACAGGGTACTTTTATGGCTACACCTTC. It yields the protein CASSEGTGYFYGYTF.

V is TRBV7-2 and J is TRBJ2-7; D not certain. This CDR3 region has 12 residues. Trimming removed 4 bases from V and 6 bases from J, with 10 bases in between. Germline lookup yields CDR1 SGHTA and CDR2 FQGNSA. CDR3 DNA sequence: TGTGCCAGCAGCTCTGGAAACAGCGAGCAGTACTTC. Encoded protein: CASSSGNSEQYF.

The rearrangement links TRBV5-8 to TRBJ1-4, with D perhaps matching TRBD1 (5 bases). The length of the CDR3 is 15 residues. Germline lookup yields CDR1 SGHTS and CDR2 YDEGEE. The V gene lost 9 bases and the J gene lost 4 bases, with 19 bases spanning the gap. The CDR3 DNA reads TGTGCCACCCCTGCTCCTCAGGGAGGTAATGAAAAACTGTTTTTT. Translating it yields CATPAPQGGNEKLFF.

In this sample, this clone turned up a few times. The chain links TRBV27 to TRBJ1-1; 8 bases are shared with TRBD1. V gave up 5 bases and J gave up 1 base; unmatched junction bases: 6. In germline, CDR1 is MNHEY, CDR2 SMNVEV (reference sequence). The CDR3 runs 15 residues. The CDR3 sequence: CASSPWTGRNTEAFF. The CDR3 bases are TGTGCCAGCAGTCCCTGGACAGGGAGGAACACTGAAGCTTTCTTT.

There are a few counts of this clone. The J gene is TRBJ2-7, the V gene TRBV25-1; D is ambiguous. The germline V gene encodes CDR1 MGHDK and CDR2 SYGVNS. The CDR3 length is 14 residues. V gave up 5 bases and J gave up 3 bases, with 14 bases separating them. The CDR3 DNA is TGTGCCAGCAGTAAGCAAAGCCTCGTCTACGAGCAGTACTTC. Its translation is CASSKQSLVYEQYF.

The V and J genes are TRBV6-5 and TRBJ2-4, with a tentative D call TRBD1 (6 bases). From germline, CDR1 is MNHEY and CDR2 SVGAGI. The CDR3 contains 13 residues. Trimming pared 5 bases from V and 8 bases from J, leaving 13 bases between. The CDR3 DNA sequence: TGTGCCAGCAGTCCTCCGGGACAAGACATTCAGTACTTC. This codes for CASSPPGQDIQYF.

This clone was seen once. The chain combines TRBV4-2 with TRBJ2-5; perhaps TRBD1 as D (5 bases). TRBJ2-7 matches the DNA end more closely, so the J call is doubtful. Germline V gene lookup returns CDR1 LGHNA and CDR2 YNFKEQ. The CDR3 sequence is 15 residues long. CDR3 sequence: CASSQDLDNTYEQYF. The CDR3 DNA is TGTGCCAGCAGCCAAGATCTGGACAACACCTACGAGCAGTACTTC.

The rearrangement uses TRBV5-4 and TRBJ1-6, with D perhaps matching TRBD1 (6 bases). V was clipped by 4 bases and J by 8 bases, with 16 bases between them. Germline values: CDR1 SGHNT, CDR2 YYREEE (reference sequence). The CDR3 spans 15 residues. CDR3 bases: TGTGCCAGCAGCGCTCGCGGGGGGCTGGATTCACCCCTCCACTTT. It specifies CASSARGGLDSPLHF.

The chain uses TRBV25-1 and TRBJ1-4; D uncertain. The CDR3 has 16 residues. V gave up 2 bases and J gave up 5 bases, with 15 bases separating them. Per the germline V gene, CDR1 is MGHDK and CDR2 is SYGVNS. CDR3 loop: CASSEGVSLLNEKLFF. CDR3 nucleotides: TGTGCCAGCAGTGAAGGAGTATCCTTGCTGAATGAAAAACTGTTTTTT.

V and J are TRBV6-1 and TRBJ2-3, with 8 bases fitting TRBD1. This CDR3 spans 15 amino acids. With V trimmed by 4 bases and J by 3 bases, 6 bases remained unmatched. CDR1 and CDR2 (germline): MNHNS, SASEGT. The CDR3 reads CASSAGTGMTDTQYF. CDR3 DNA: TGTGCCAGCAGTGCCGGGACAGGCATGACAGATACGCAGTATTTT.

The chain is built from TRBV5-6 and TRBJ2-2; 10 bases map to TRBD1. Germline CDR1 is SGHDT and CDR2 is YYEEEE. This CDR3 has 15 amino acids. V lost 0 bases to trimming and J lost 5 bases; unmatched junction nucleotides: 1. CDR3 loop: CASSLGDRGTGELFF. CDR3 bases: TGTGCCAGCAGCTTGGGGGACAGGGGTACCGGGGAGCTGTTTTTT.

J is TRBJ1-5 and V is TRBV30; D is possibly TRBD1 (6 bases). This CDR3 spans 13 amino acids. V was pared by 1 base and J by 5 bases, with 9 bases between. From germline, CDR1 is GTSNPN and CDR2 SVGIG (reference sequence). The CDR3 bases are TGTGCCTGGAGTGCTTCAGGGGATCAGCCCCAGCATTTT. It encodes CAWSASGDQPQHF.

A few counts support this clone. This chain connects TRBV6-5 to TRBJ2-3, with TRBD1 matching over 7 bases. V shed 3 bases, J shed 9 bases, and the junction held 6 bases outside the gene matches. Germline CDR1 and CDR2: MNHEY and SVGAGI. This CDR3 is built from 13 residues. The CDR3 protein is CASSYIGQATQYF. The CDR3 DNA reads as TGTGCCAGCAGTTATATAGGACAGGCAACGCAGTATTTT.

This clone has a handful of counts. The chain combines TRBV18 with TRBJ1-1; maybe TRBD1 (5 bases). The CDR3 has 14 amino acids. V was trimmed by 3 bases and J by 6 bases, leaving 14 bases between them. The germline V gene has CDR1 KGHSH and CDR2 LQKENI. The CDR3 DNA sequence: TGTGCCAGCTCACCCGGCGGGGACCTAGCTGAAGCTTTCTTT. Amino acids: CASSPGGDLAEAFF.

The chain joins TRBV7-2 to TRBJ1-1, with 7 bases matching TRBD1. Unmatched junction bases numbered 4, after V lost 2 bases and J lost 4 bases. CDR3 size: 14 residues. Germline CDR1 reads SGHTA; CDR2 reads FQGNSA. The CDR3 DNA reads as TGTGCCAGCAGCTTAAGTCAGGGGGGCACTGAAGCTTTCTTT. Translated, it gives CASSLSQGGTEAFF.

The rearrangement joins TRBV5-1 to TRBJ2-1; D is perhaps TRBD2 (5 bases). This CDR3 is 14 amino acids long. The germline gives CDR1 SGHRS, CDR2 YFSETQ. V lost 2 bases, J lost 8 bases, and 14 bases lay in between. This CDR3 is CASSLGSLGDEQFF. The DNA of the CDR3 is TGCGCCAGCAGCTTAGGATCCCTCGGGGATGAGCAGTTCTTC.

This chain connects TRBV30 to TRBJ2-2; D is unclear. The CDR3 runs 14 residues. Germline CDR1 reads GTSNPN; CDR2 reads SVGIG (reference sequence). V lost 3 bases, J lost 4 bases, and 12 bases lay in between. The CDR3 sequence is CAWSLTSRTGELFF. CDR3 coding DNA: TGTGCCTGGAGCCTAACTTCTCGCACCGGGGAGCTGTTTTTT.

The chain carries TRBV11-3 and TRBJ2-3; no clear D gene. CDR1 and CDR2 from the germline V gene are SGHNT and YENEEA. This CDR3 is built from 14 residues. The V end lost 3 bases, the J end lost 2 bases, and 9 bases lay between the germline ends. Here the CDR3 reads CASSFSRVTDTQYF. For the CDR3, the DNA is TGTGCCAGCAGCTTCTCTCGGGTCACAGATACGCAGTATTTT. Complete variable domain (other parts from reference TRBV11-3 and TRBJ2-3): EAGVVQSPRYKIIEKKQPVAFWCNPISGHNTLYWYLQNLGQGPELLIRYENEEAVDDSQLPKDRFSAERLKGVDSTLKIQPAELGDSAVYLCASSFSRVTDTQYFGPGTRLTVL.

This clone has more than one count but fewer than ten. The chain has TRBV15 and TRBJ1-5; weak D call: TRBD1 (6 bases). CDR1 and CDR2 (germline): LNHNV, YYDKDF (reference sequence). V shed 5 bases and J shed 10 bases, with 15 bases lying between them. The CDR3 covers 13 residues. This CDR3 reads CATSGNRDRPQHF. CDR3 coding DNA: TGTGCCACCAGCGGGAACAGGGATAGACCCCAGCATTTT.

In its sample, this clone was seen once. The CDR3 DNA reads TGTGCCAGCGAACTTAGCGGGGGGCTGTTCTTC. This codes for CASELSGGLFF. The chain has TRBV5-8 and TRBJ2-1; 10 positions agree with TRBD2. J lost 15 bases, V lost 7 bases, and 7 bases had no gene match. CDR3 length: 11 residues. Looked up from germline, CDR1 is SGHTS and CDR2 is YDEGEE.

The chain has TRBV25-1 and TRBJ2-1, with TRBD1 identical over 7 bases. CDR3 length: 16 amino acids. Looked up from germline, CDR1 is MGHDK and CDR2 is SYGVNS. V trimming: 2 bases; J trimming: 7 bases; junction bases outside the gene matches: 11. The CDR3 spells CASSEGGRGQWNEQFF. CDR3 coding DNA: TGTGCCAGCAGTGAAGGTGGAAGGGGGCAATGGAATGAGCAGTTCTTC.